These 21 T cell receptor beta chains came from one sample sequenced in a study of T cells in Graves' hyperthyroidism and ophthalmopathy. RNA transcripts served as the template for amplifying TCR beta CDR3 regions. TCR CDR3 regions were first amplified by RT-PCR with HTBI primers. In TCRdb, the multiplex PCR reads were re-called with MiXCR into one record per CDR3 protein. The top ten clones hold about 10% of a sample with 300,000 to 450,000 distinct CDR3 sequences, about 15% of them seen once. The sequencing sample was made of blood. Receptors were obtained from a woman aged 60 to 75 with Graves' hyperthyroidism.

This clonotype was picked up many times. V usage is TRBV7-9 and J usage is TRBJ2-7, with D hard to call. CDR3 length: 15 amino acids. The V and J ends lost 1 base and 2 bases respectively, with 12 bases between them. CDR1 and CDR2 from the germline V gene are SEHNR and FQNEAQ (reference sequence). The CDR3 DNA is TGTGCCAGCAGCTTAGTCCCCCCCCGGACCTACGAGCAGTACTTC. As protein: CASSLVPPRTYEQYF. The variable domain in full, with the rest retrieved from reference TRBV7-9 and TRBJ2-7, is DTGVSQNPRHKITKRGQNVTFRCDPISEHNRLYWYRQTLGQGPEFLTYFQNEAQLEKSRLLSDRFSAERPKGSFSTLEIQRTEQGDSAMYLCASSLVPPRTYEQYFGPGTRLTVT.

As concerns this clonotype: A much bigger clone sits one base away, suggesting this may be a read error. This chain connects TRBV10-3 to TRBJ1-1; a possible D gene is TRBD1 (5 bases). Trimming took off 6 bases at V and 10 bases at J, with 18 bases between the two ends. Per the germline V gene, CDR1 is ENHRY and CDR2 is SYGVKD. The CDR3 spans 13 residues. This CDR3 is CAISPPGPGGAFF. Here the CDR3 DNA reads TGTGCCATCAGCCCCCCGGGGCCCGGAGGAGCTTTCTTT.

V is TRBV20-1 and J is TRBJ2-4, with 10 positions matching TRBD2. Trimming took 2 bases from V and 5 from J; bases not matched to a gene: 6. Germline V lookup: CDR1 DFQATT, CDR2 SNEGSKA (reference sequence). This CDR3 is built from 15 residues. The CDR3 protein is CSARNSGRWENIQYF. CDR3 sequence (DNA): TGCAGTGCTAGAAATAGCGGGAGGTGGGAAAACATTCAGTACTTC.

This clonotype has more than one count but fewer than ten. The V and J genes are TRBV4-1 and TRBJ2-1, with TRBD2 matching 10 bases. Germline values: CDR1 MGHRA, CDR2 YSYEKL. The CDR3 is made up of 14 amino acids. V shed 4 bases and J 8 bases; nucleotides not matched to a gene: 5. CDR3 protein: CASSPRTSGDEQFF. The CDR3 DNA follows: TGCGCCAGCAGCCCTCGGACTAGCGGCGATGAGCAGTTCTTC.

At least ten counts were recorded for this clonotype. The chain joins TRBV28 to TRBJ1-2, with D unclear. V lost 6 bases and J 2 bases, leaving 10 bases between the germline ends. The CDR3 is made up of 13 amino acids. Germline CDR1 reads MDHEN; CDR2 reads SYDVKM. CDR3 nucleotide sequence: TGTGCCAGCAGAGGCGCTCTCAACTATGGCTACACCTTC. Translating it yields CASRGALNYGYTF.

The rearrangement uses TRBV27 and TRBJ1-5; D may be TRBD1 (6 bases). Trimming left V 1 base short and J 5 bases short, with 9 bases between. The V gene's germline CDR1 is MNHEY and CDR2 SMNVEV (reference sequence). The CDR3 covers 14 residues. The CDR3 DNA reads TGTGCCAGCAGTTTATTAGGGGGAGATCAGCCCCAGCATTTT. This encodes CASSLLGGDQPQHF.

This clonotype has a count of ten or more. CDR3: CASSSSGWFRYEQYF. In nucleotides, the CDR3 is TGTGCCAGCAGTTCATCGGGCTGGTTTCGCTACGAGCAGTACTTC. The chain couples TRBV12-3 or TRBV12-4 to TRBJ2-7, with D uncertain. CDR3 length: 15 amino acids. V dropped 4 bases and J dropped 3 bases, with 16 bases sitting between them.

This clonotype was detected ten times or more. The CDR3 DNA sequence: TGTGCCAGCAGTCCAACAGGGGTCCCTTACAATGAGCAGTTCTTC. It encodes CASSPTGVPYNEQFF. The chain couples TRBV12-3 or TRBV12-4 to TRBJ2-1; 7 bases agree with TRBD1. V lost 5 bases to trimming and J lost 4 bases; unmatched junction nucleotides: 8. The CDR3 length is 15 residues.

As for this clonotype: A much larger clone differs by one base, so this may be a read error. A read error is likely, as this CDR3 ends without the conserved phenylalanine or tryptophan. V and J are TRBV27 and TRBJ1-1; D call uncertain. The germline V gene encodes CDR1 MNHEY and CDR2 SMNVEV (reference sequence). The CDR3 sequence is 15 residues long. Trimming stripped 5 bases from V and 0 bases from J, with 13 bases between. CDR3 coding DNA: TGTGCCAGCAGTCCCCTGACGGGTTTGAACACTGAAGCTTTCTAT. Protein: CASSPLTGLNTEAFY.

This clonotype was counted ten times or more. This rearrangement joins TRBV20-1 to TRBJ2-3; 10 nucleotides line up with TRBD2. CDR1 is DFQATT, CDR2 SNEGSKA, per germline (reference sequence). The CDR3 sequence is 15 residues long. V lost 6 bases and J lost 3; bases outside the gene matches: 9. In nucleotides, the CDR3 is TGCAGTGCAGACAGAGCGGGAGGGCCAACAGATACGCAGTATTTT. This gives the protein CSADRAGGPTDTQYF.

Many counts were recorded for this clonotype. This sequence joins TRBV2 and TRBJ2-7; no reliable D call. From germline, CDR1 is SNHLY and CDR2 FYNNEI. The CDR3 sequence is 10 residues long. V was cut by 4 bases and J by 4 bases, with 2 bases left in between. CDR3 sequence reads: CASSVYEQYF. CDR3 in DNA: TGTGCCAGCAGTGTGTACGAGCAGTACTTC.

This clonotype was recorded a few times. The chain has TRBV28 and TRBJ1-3; unclear D gene. Trimming cost V 6 bases and J 0 bases, with 9 bases left between them. This CDR3 has 14 amino acids. Germline V gene lookup returns CDR1 MDHEN and CDR2 SYDVKM. The CDR3: CASREGRSGNTIYF. The CDR3 DNA is TGTGCCAGCAGGGAAGGCCGCTCTGGAAACACCATATATTTT. Filled out from reference TRBV28 and TRBJ1-3, the complete variable domain reads DVKVTQSSRYLVKRTGEKVFLECVQDMDHENMFWYRQDPGLGLRLIYFSYDVKMKEKGDIPEGYSVSREKKERFSLILESASTNQTSMYLCASREGRSGNTIYFGEGSWLTVV.

This chain links TRBV6-2 or TRBV6-3 with TRBJ2-7; tentative D call: TRBD1 (7 bases). The CDR3 is made up of 16 amino acids. V shed 6 bases and J shed 1 base, with 19 bases lying between them. CDR1 MNHEY and CDR2 SVGEGT come from the germline V gene. The CDR3 protein is CASSPHSTGRSYEQYF. CDR3 nucleotide sequence: TGTGCCAGCAGCCCGCACTCGACAGGGAGGTCCTACGAGCAGTACTTC.

In its sample, this clonotype was seen many times. V gene TRBV3-1 combines with J gene TRBJ2-7; TRBD2 matches 10 bases. The CDR3 runs to 17 residues. Germline assignment: CDR1 LGHDT and CDR2 YNNKEL (reference sequence). Trimming took 4 bases from V and 7 from J; bases not matched to a gene: 16. The CDR3 reads CASSPPGGTSGNREQYF. In nucleotides, the CDR3 is TGTGCCAGCAGCCCCCCAGGGGGAACTAGCGGGAACCGAGAGCAGTACTTC.

This clonotype was picked up many times. J is TRBJ2-1 and V is TRBV29-1, with 11 bases lining up with TRBD2. The CDR3 loop spans 13 amino acids. V gave up 5 bases and J gave up 8 bases; unmatched junction bases: 5. Germline assignment: CDR1 SQVTM and CDR2 ANQGSEA. DNA of the CDR3: TGCAGCGTTAGGTTAGCGGGAGGGGATGAGCAGTTCTTC. Translation: CSVRLAGGDEQFF.

In its sample, this clonotype was seen many times. The V and J genes are TRBV9 and TRBJ2-2; 7 nucleotides line up with TRBD1. Germline assignment: CDR1 SGDLS and CDR2 YYNGEE. The CDR3 has 14 amino acids. Unmatched junction bases numbered 3, after V lost 3 bases and J lost 4 bases. The CDR3 region has the DNA TGTGCCAGCAGCGGGGGACAGAGCACCGGGGAGCTGTTTTTT. It specifies CASSGGQSTGELFF.

Turning to this clonotype: Just one base apart from a much larger clone, this may be a read error. The genes are TRBV19 and TRBJ1-1; D unresolved. The CDR3 extends over 12 amino acids. Germline V CDR1 and CDR2: LNHDA, SQIVND (reference sequence). In DNA, the CDR3 is TGTACCAGTATCATAAGAGGCACTGAAGCTTTCTTT. Amino acids: CTSIIRGTEAFF.

This clonotype was counted ten times or more. The chain uses TRBV2 and TRBJ2-2; TRBD2 agrees at 10 bases. Germline CDR1 and CDR2: SNHLY and FYNNEI. There are 14 residues in the CDR3. With V trimmed by 6 bases and J by 5 bases, 3 bases remained unmatched. Here the CDR3 DNA reads TGTGCCAGCAGACCGACTAGCGGGACCGGGGAGCTGTTTTTT. It codes for CASRPTSGTGELFF.

The genes are TRBV10-2 and TRBJ2-5; 10 bases align to TRBD2. CDR1 is WSHSY and CDR2 is SAAADI in the germline V gene. The CDR3 has 18 residues. J lost 5 bases, V lost 6 bases, and 18 bases had no gene match. Here the CDR3 reads CASRPITPGLATLETQYF. The CDR3 nucleotides are TGCGCCAGCAGACCTATTACGCCGGGACTAGCGACGTTGGAGACCCAGTACTTC.

The sample holds many counts of this clonotype. V and J are TRBV28 and TRBJ2-1; TRBD2 is a possible D gene (5 bases). Germline V gene lookup returns CDR1 MDHEN and CDR2 SYDVKM. The CDR3 has 11 residues. V shed 6 bases and J shed 13 bases, with 13 bases lying between them. In nucleotides, the CDR3 is TGTGCCAGCAGCTACCGGGAAGCCCAGTTCTTC. It encodes CASSYREAQFF.

This clonotype was seen a few times. The chain links TRBV20-1 to TRBJ2-3; a possible D gene is TRBD2 (5 bases). CDR1 is DFQATT and CDR2 is SNEGSKA in the germline V gene (reference sequence). The V gene lost 1 base and the J gene lost 6 bases, with 26 bases spanning the gap. CDR3 length equals 18 residues. As DNA, the CDR3 is TGCAGTGCTAGAGGGTCGAAAGTAGTGCGGGTCCCGCGGGATACGCAGTATTTT. Translating gives CSARGSKVVRVPRDTQYF.